This T cell receptor beta chain was identified in a study of T cell changes during pregnancy in multiple sclerosis. The CDR3 has 16 amino acids. J was trimmed by 5 bases and V by 5 bases; bases with no gene match: 15. In germline, CDR1 is SGDLS, CDR2 YYNGEE. Profiling relied on immunoSEQ multiplex PCR, and the TCRdb table lists in-frame clones only, not all of them. The table has about 34,000 clones, over 85% seen once. The sample consisted of CD8+ T cells from peripheral blood mononuclear cells, taken in the third trimester of pregnancy. The clonotype was recovered from a female donor with multiple sclerosis, enrolled in a pregnancy study. The V gene is TRBV9, the J gene TRBJ1-2, with 7 bases matching TRBD1. CDR3 residues: CASSGVRQGGGYGYTF. CDR3 DNA: TGTGCCAGCAGTGGAGTCCGACAGGGTGGGGGTTATGGCTACACCTTC.